This TCR beta chain was found in a study of response to subunit inactivated influenza vaccine. MiXCR was run by TCRdb on the RT-PCR reads, yielding one entry per CDR3 protein. Of approximately 570,000 distinct CDR3 sequences in the sample, roughly 8.2% were seen once. In its sample, this clonotype was seen a few times. The target antigen is unknown. General study points: The authors suggested that every seasonal influenza vaccination recruits few new T cells.

The ends were cut back, 1 base at V and 7 bases at J, with 4 bases in the middle. CDR3 length equals 12 residues. The V gene's germline CDR1 is SGHTA and CDR2 FQGNSA. The TCR was taken from a man aged 50 to 75 who received an inactivated influenza vaccine. The chain has TRBV7-2 and TRBJ2-2; D gene uncertain. The sequenced sample was PBMCs from blood, obtained around 25 months after vaccination. CDR3 DNA: TGTGCCAGCAGCTTAGTACACGGGGAGCTGTTTTTT. Translation: CASSLVHGELFF.